Below are 24 T cell receptor beta chains sequenced from a single sample in a study of CD8+ T cells in alopecia areata. cDNA serving as the sequencing template came from extracted, reverse transcribed RNA. The data were produced by immunoSEQ multiplex PCR, yet TCRdb's version contains in-frame clones alone and is incomplete. The table includes approximately 280,000 clones, about 62% detected once. Treatment reported: oral pan-JAK inhibitor, 5-10 mg twice daily. Specimen: CD4+ T cells sorted from blood, collected at week 24, from a patient treated with tofacitinib. These receptors were taken from a human donor with alopecia areata.

The CDR3: CATSSSGANVLTF. In nucleotides, the CDR3 is TGTGCCACCAGCTCATCCGGGGCCAACGTCCTGACTTTC. The chain joins TRBV15 to TRBJ2-6; D ambiguous. The germline V gene has CDR1 LNHNV and CDR2 YYDKDF (reference sequence). With 5 bases removed from V and 4 bases from J, the gap between germline ends came to 6 bases. This CDR3 is 13 amino acids long.

The chain employs TRBV7-9 and TRBJ2-5, with 7 bases matching TRBD1. V lost 4 bases to trimming and J lost 2 bases; unmatched junction nucleotides: 7. Germline V gene lookup returns CDR1 SEHNR and CDR2 FQNEAQ (reference sequence). The CDR3 is 15 amino acids. The CDR3 coding sequence is TGTGCCAGCAGCTCCCCGACAGGGTGGCAAGAGACCCAGTACTTC. Its translation: CASSSPTGWQETQYF.

The rearrangement joins TRBV30 to TRBJ1-1; 8 nucleotides agree with TRBD1. The V gene end was trimmed by 7 bases and the J gene end by 5 bases; junction bases not matched to a gene: 15. Germline CDR1 reads GTSNPN; CDR2 reads SVGIG (reference sequence). This CDR3 region has 15 residues. The chain's CDR3 is CAFQARTGRGTEAFF. Here the CDR3 DNA reads TGTGCCTTTCAAGCCCGGACAGGGAGGGGAACTGAAGCTTTCTTT.

This clone has a handful of counts. The chain has TRBV10-3 and TRBJ2-5; the match to TRBD1 covers 9 bases. Germline loops: CDR1 ENHRY, CDR2 SYGVKD. The length of the CDR3 is 13 residues. V trimming: 6 bases; J trimming: 4 bases; junction bases outside the gene matches: 3. The CDR3 loop is CAIRQGAGETQYF. The CDR3 DNA reads TGTGCCATCAGACAGGGGGCCGGAGAGACCCAGTACTTC.

The rearrangement uses TRBV30 and TRBJ1-2; D gene ambiguous. Looked up from germline, CDR1 is GTSNPN and CDR2 is SVGIG (reference sequence). Between the trimmed V and J ends, which lost 3 bases and 4 bases, there was a span of 15 bases. This CDR3 is 14 amino acids long. The CDR3 region is CAWSGGGNLYGYTF. CDR3 in DNA: TGTGCCTGGAGCGGCGGAGGGAACCTCTATGGCTACACCTTC.

The chain couples TRBV7-2 to TRBJ2-7; D unclear. CDR3 size: 14 residues. V shed 5 bases and J shed 5 bases, with 16 bases lying between them. Per germline, CDR1 SGHTA and CDR2 FQGNSA. This CDR3 is CASSLRAVGHEQYF. Written as DNA, the CDR3 is TGTGCCAGCAGCCTCCGGGCAGTGGGCCACGAGCAGTACTTC.

The J gene is TRBJ2-2, the V gene TRBV6-5; D may be TRBD2 (5 bases). The V end lost 4 bases, the J end lost 3 bases, and 12 bases lay between the germline ends. CDR1 is MNHEY, CDR2 SVGAGI, per germline. The CDR3 covers 15 residues. The CDR3 bases are TGTGCCAGCAGTTCCCGGGATCCCTACACCGGGGAGCTGTTTTTT. Its protein is CASSSRDPYTGELFF.

J is TRBJ1-6 and V is TRBV5-6; D uncertain. This CDR3 has 15 amino acids. Germline values: CDR1 SGHDT, CDR2 YYEEEE. V lost 0 bases to trimming and J lost 5 bases, with 9 bases between them. Here the CDR3 DNA reads TGTGCCAGCAGCTTGGGCTGGAGGAATAATTCACCCCTCCACTTT. This sequence encodes CASSLGWRNNSPLHF.

This chain joins TRBV7-8 and TRBJ2-7; D call uncertain. This CDR3 region has 13 residues. Looked up from germline, CDR1 is SGHVS and CDR2 is FQNEAQ. V gave up 1 base and J gave up 3 bases, with 7 bases separating them. CDR3 amino acids: CASSLEHYYEQYF. The CDR3 DNA reads TGTGCCAGCAGCTTAGAACATTACTACGAGCAGTACTTC.

This clone was recorded a few times. V gene TRBV18 combines with J gene TRBJ2-4; no clear D. The CDR3 sequence is 11 residues long. Germline V CDR1 and CDR2: KGHSH, LQKENI. The V gene lost 2 bases and the J gene lost 8 bases, with 4 bases spanning the gap. This CDR3 reads CASSPMDIQYF. In DNA, the CDR3 is TGTGCCAGCTCACCAATGGACATTCAGTACTTC.

For the CDR3, the DNA is TGTGCCAGTAGTATAGCTACAGCGAACACCGGGGAGCTGTTTTTT. It translates to CASSIATANTGELFF. The chain has TRBV19 and TRBJ2-2; D uncertain. Deletions cut 1 base from V and 0 bases from J, with 6 bases between. In germline, CDR1 is LNHDA, CDR2 SQIVND (reference sequence). The CDR3 is 15 amino acids.

This clone was seen a few times. J is TRBJ2-3 and V is TRBV9; possible D gene TRBD2, 6 bases. The CDR3 consists of 14 residues. The germline V gene encodes CDR1 SGDLS and CDR2 YYNGEE. Trimming pared 0 bases from V and 11 bases from J, leaving 16 bases between. The CDR3 DNA reads as TGTGCCAGCAGCGTAGGGTCTAGCGCGGAAAGGCAGTATTTT. Protein: CASSVGSSAERQYF.

This clone was counted only a few times. This chain connects TRBV7-2 to TRBJ2-2; D remains ambiguous. The CDR3 runs to 15 residues. Germline lookup yields CDR1 SGHTA and CDR2 FQGNSA. Trimming removed 5 bases from V and 0 bases from J, with 10 bases in between. The CDR3 nucleotides are TGTGCCAGCAGCCGACGGGCCCCGAACACCGGGGAGCTGTTTTTT. Protein: CASSRRAPNTGELFF.

The gene calls are TRBV15 and TRBJ2-2, with a possible D match to TRBD1 (6 bases). The V end lost 3 bases, the J end lost 4 bases, and 15 bases lay between the germline ends. Germline assignment: CDR1 LNHNV and CDR2 YYDKDF (reference sequence). The CDR3 contains 16 residues. The CDR3 protein is CATSRGTGIGTGELFF. The CDR3 nucleotides read TGTGCCACCAGCAGGGGAACAGGGATCGGCACCGGGGAGCTGTTTTTT.

In this sample, this clone turned up a few times. V and J are TRBV7-9 and TRBJ1-2, with no clear D. V gave up 3 bases and J gave up 8 bases, with 16 bases separating them. Germline assignment: CDR1 SEHNR and CDR2 FQNEAQ (reference sequence). This CDR3 has 14 residues. CDR3 sequence: CASSLVGEGGGYTF. CDR3 nucleotides: TGTGCCAGCAGCTTGGTGGGTGAGGGCGGCGGCTACACCTTC.

This rearrangement joins TRBV28 to TRBJ1-6; the D is unclear. Germline CDR1 is MDHEN and CDR2 is SYDVKM. This CDR3 has 14 residues. V dropped 7 bases and J dropped 6 bases, with 13 bases sitting between them. CDR3 DNA sequence: TGTGCCAGCACTTTGCCCAATCCTAATTCACCCCTCCACTTT. Residues: CASTLPNPNSPLHF.

This chain links TRBV15 with TRBJ2-7; D is possibly TRBD1 (5 bases). The CDR3 runs to 14 residues. Germline loops: CDR1 LNHNV, CDR2 YYDKDF (reference sequence). V was clipped by 0 bases and J by 2 bases, with 8 bases between them. CDR3 in amino acids: CATSREGAAYEQYF. CDR3 in DNA: TGTGCCACCAGCAGAGAAGGGGCCGCCTACGAGCAGTACTTC.

The V gene is TRBV9, the J gene TRBJ2-5, with D possibly being TRBD2 (6 bases). The CDR3 runs 14 residues. CDR1 is SGDLS, CDR2 YYNGEE, per germline. Between the trimmed V and J ends, which lost 4 bases and 0 bases, there was a span of 10 bases. CDR3 sequence (DNA): TGTGCCAGCAGCCTAACGGGGGACCAAGAGACCCAGTACTTC. Protein: CASSLTGDQETQYF.

This chain uses TRBV6-6 with TRBJ1-2, with TRBD1 as a possible D gene (5 bases). Between the trimmed V and J ends, which lost 4 bases and 6 bases, there was a span of 9 bases. From germline, CDR1 is MNHNY and CDR2 SVGAGI (reference sequence). This CDR3 contains 12 residues. Written as DNA, the CDR3 is TGTGCCAGCAGTTCGGGACGCGATGGCTACACCTTC. This encodes CASSSGRDGYTF.

The chain's CDR3 is CASSFQAGNNYGYTF. DNA for the CDR3: TGTGCCAGCAGTTTTCAGGCAGGAAATAACTATGGCTACACCTTC. The chain employs TRBV28 and TRBJ1-2; D unclear. Germline V CDR1 and CDR2: MDHEN, SYDVKM. V was shortened by 3 bases and J by 1 base, with 12 bases between the two germline ends. The CDR3 totals 15 residues.

V gene TRBV5-1 combines with J gene TRBJ1-2, with TRBD1 matching 9 bases. The CDR3 has 15 residues. V was pared by 4 bases and J by 5 bases, with 9 bases of the junction left unmatched. Per germline, CDR1 SGHRS and CDR2 YFSETQ. The CDR3 DNA reads as TGCGCCAGCAGCGCCACGCTCGGGACAGGGTATGGCTACACCTTC. Its protein is CASSATLGTGYGYTF. The whole variable domain, remainder taken from reference TRBV5-1 and TRBJ1-2, is KAGVTQTPRYLIKTRGQQVTLSCSPISGHRSVSWYQQTPGQGLQFLFEYFSETQRNKGNFPGRFSGRQFSNSRSEMNVSTLELGDSALYLCASSATLGTGYGYTFGSGTRLTVV.

J is TRBJ2-5 and V is TRBV7-8; D is possibly TRBD1 or TRBD2 (5 bases each). CDR3 length: 14 residues. The germline V gene encodes CDR1 SGHVS and CDR2 FQNEAQ. Trimming left V 4 bases short and J 2 bases short, with 11 bases between. CDR3 region: CASSSWDQQETQYF. CDR3 DNA: TGTGCCAGCAGCTCCTGGGACCAGCAAGAGACCCAGTACTTC.

This clone was counted at least ten times. The genes are TRBV5-1 and TRBJ1-2, with a possible D match to TRBD1 (6 bases). This CDR3 comprises 14 residues. The ends were cut back, 1 base at V and 4 bases at J, with 11 bases in the middle. CDR1 is SGHRS and CDR2 is YFSETQ in the germline V gene. The CDR3 DNA sequence: TGCGCCAGCAGCTTGACACAGGGAACCTATGGCTACACCTTC. Translation: CASSLTQGTYGYTF. Looking up the rest from reference TRBV5-1 and TRBJ1-2 gives the full variable domain: KAGVTQTPRYLIKTRGQQVTLSCSPISGHRSVSWYQQTPGQGLQFLFEYFSETQRNKGNFPGRFSGRQFSNSRSEMNVSTLELGDSALYLCASSLTQGTYGYTFGSGTRLTVV.

This clone was recorded a few times. The chain couples TRBV6-1 to TRBJ1-5; 7 bases fit TRBD1. This CDR3 is built from 13 residues. The junction had 2 bases not matched to a gene; V was cut back by 5 bases and J by 4 bases. Germline V gene sequence: CDR1 MNHNS, CDR2 SASEGT. The CDR3, as DNA: TGTGCCAGCAGTTCACAGGGGAATCAGCCCCAGCATTTT. Amino acid sequence: CASSSQGNQPQHF.